Listed below are T cell receptor beta chains from one sample, sequenced in a study of T-cell memory formation after mild COVID-19. TCRdb independently ran MiXCR on the 5' RACE reads; one entry per CDR3 protein. The sample carries some 450,000 distinct CDR3 sequences, roughly 18% recorded once. The sequenced sample was PBMCs or a T cell subset sorted from them (not recorded which). Source of these receptors: a man aged 18-30 years who had mild COVID-19 (a few samples of this study predate the infection). Cell type and time point are not known. CDR3s include the opening cysteine and the closing phenylalanine or tryptophan. D genes are given only for firm matches. Clone size is stated in some rows and not others, as once, few, many or a class when expanded.

cdr3_nt cdr3_aa clone_size j_call d_call v_call
TGTGCCAGTACCCGAGGACAGGATTACTATGGCTACACCTTC CASTRGQDYYGYTF few TRBJ1-2 TRBD1 TRBV19
TGCGCCAGCAGCGAAATGACCCGCAGGGAAAGGCGCGGCTACACCTTC CASSEMTRRERRGYTF . TRBJ1-2 . TRBV23-1
TGTGCCAGCAGCCCCAAGACAGATACGCAGTATTTT CASSPKTDTQYF . TRBJ2-3 . TRBV7-9
TGCGCCAGCAGCCAAGGTGAGGGTACCGGGGCCAACGTCCTGACTTTC CASSQGEGTGANVLTF few TRBJ2-6 . TRBV4-3
TGTGCCAGCAGCACCCACGGGAGAGAGCAGTACTTC CASSTHGREQYF . TRBJ2-7 . TRBV7-2
TGCGCCAGCAGCCAAGGTCTTTTAGGGACCAGCCCGGGGGATGAGCAGTACTTC CASSQGLLGTSPGDEQYF . TRBJ2-7 . TRBV4-3
TGTGCCAGCAGTTACTCGAACAGGGGAGAGACCCAGTACTTC CASSYSNRGETQYF . TRBJ2-5 TRBD1 TRBV6-5
TGTGCCAGCAGTTTACAGCGGGGAGTAGATACGCAGTATTTT CASSLQRGVDTQYF few TRBJ2-3 TRBD2 TRBV28
TGTGCCACCAGTGATTTGCTAAAGGATACGCAGTATTTT CATSDLLKDTQYF few TRBJ2-3 . TRBV24-1
TGTGCCAGCAGCTTTCAAACAGCTGAAGCTTTCTTT CASSFQTAEAFF . TRBJ1-1 . TRBV7-9
TGTGCCAGCAGCTTAGCGCCGGGACTAGCGGCTTCACGGGATACGCAGTATTTT CASSLAPGLAASRDTQYF few TRBJ2-3 TRBD2 TRBV7-9
TGTGCCTGTAACGTGGGGTCGAGCTCCTACGAGCAGTACTTC CACNVGSSSYEQYF . TRBJ2-7 . TRBV30
TGTGCCAGCAGCTTGTCGGGACATAATTCACCCCTCCACTTT CASSLSGHNSPLHF . TRBJ1-6 . TRBV7-8
TGCGCCAGCAGCACCCAATTAAGGGGGGAGATTTACTACAATGAGCAGTTCTTC CASSTQLRGEIYYNEQFF . TRBJ2-1 . TRBV4-1
TGTGCCAGCAGTTACCTCCACTCCGCGAACACCGGGGAGCTGTTTTTT CASSYLHSANTGELFF few TRBJ2-2 . TRBV6-6
TGTGCCAGCAGCGACGGACTAGCGGGGGCAGATACGCAGTATTTT CASSDGLAGADTQYF many TRBJ2-3 TRBD2 TRBV7-9
TGTGCCAGCAGCATGGGACAGCGCAATGAGCAGTTCTTC CASSMGQRNEQFF . TRBJ2-1 TRBD1 TRBV7-9
TGTGCCAGCAGCCCTTACACGGGGGGCCAGGAGACCCAGTACTTC CASSPYTGGQETQYF few TRBJ2-5 . TRBV4-2
TGCAGTGCTAGCCATGGGAACTATGGCTACACCTTC CSASHGNYGYTF . TRBJ1-2 . TRBV20-1
TGTGCCAGCAGCGAACAGGGGGCGAATACGCAGTATTTT CASSEQGANTQYF once TRBJ2-3 TRBD1 TRBV7-2
TGTGCCAGCAGTGACAGGGAGGGGTCCTACGAGCAGTACTTC CASSDREGSYEQYF few TRBJ2-7 TRBD2 TRBV6-1
TGTGCCAGCAGCTTAGAAGGTCCCTTTCTAGGGAATGAGCAGTTCTTC CASSLEGPFLGNEQFF few TRBJ2-1 . TRBV7-2
TGCGCCAGCAGCTTCGGGGACCCCACGTATGGCTACACCTTC CASSFGDPTYGYTF many TRBJ1-2 . TRBV5-1
TGCAGTGCTAGAGATTACGGGACAGGGGTCCCTGGCCTCCCAGATACGCAGTATTTT CSARDYGTGVPGLPDTQYF few TRBJ2-3 TRBD1 TRBV20-1
TGTGCCAGCAGCTCACACGGACAAGGCGGGGAGCTGTTTTTT CASSSHGQGGELFF . TRBJ2-2 . TRBV7-2
TGTGCCAGTAGCGATAGTCGGGGAAGCAATCAGCCCCAGCATTTT CASSDSRGSNQPQHF . TRBJ1-5 . TRBV19
TGTGCCAGCAGTTATCGAGATACGCAGTATTTT CASSYRDTQYF few TRBJ2-3 . TRBV6-5
TGCGCCAGCAGCTCGGCCAGGACTAGCGGGACCTACAATGAGCAGTTCTTC CASSSARTSGTYNEQFF many TRBJ2-1 TRBD2 TRBV5-1
TGTGCCAGCAGACTGGTAGCGAACTATGGCTACACCTTC CASRLVANYGYTF many TRBJ1-2 . TRBV12-3/TRBV12-4
TGTGCCAGCAGCCCGGGGGGGTCGACCCAGTACTTC CASSPGGSTQYF few TRBJ2-5 TRBD2 TRBV14
TGTGCCAGCAGCTTAGGCCGAACAGGCCCCCGGGACAATGAGCAGTTCTTC CASSLGRTGPRDNEQFF . TRBJ2-1 . TRBV7-8
TGTGCCAGCAGCTCACAAACAGGGGGGGGAGACAACACTGAAGCTTTCTTT CASSSQTGGGDNTEAFF few TRBJ1-1 TRBD1 TRBV7-6
TGTGCCAGCTCACTCTCGACAGGGGCTTACACTGAAGCTTTCTTT CASSLSTGAYTEAFF few TRBJ1-1 TRBD1 TRBV18
TGTGCCACCACAGGACAGTACAACACTGAAGCTTTCTTT CATTGQYNTEAFF few TRBJ1-1 . TRBV15
TGTGCCTGGAGTGCCCACTACGAGCAGTACTTC CAWSAHYEQYF . TRBJ2-7 . TRBV30
TGTGCCAGCAGCTTCCATCAGGGCAGGCTTGACACCGGGGAGCTGTTTTTT CASSFHQGRLDTGELFF . TRBJ2-2 . TRBV9
TGTGCCAGCAGGTCCGTAGCGGGGAGGATCGAAGAGACCCAGTACTTC CASRSVAGRIEETQYF few TRBJ2-5 TRBD2 TRBV11-2
TGTGCCAGCAGCTTATGGCGAGCAGATACGCAGTATTTT CASSLWRADTQYF . TRBJ2-3 . TRBV5-6
TGTGCCAGCAGCCAAGAAGGTTCCCCGGTTCCTACGCAGCAGTACTTC CASSQEGSPVPTQQYF few TRBJ2-7 . TRBV4-2
TGCGCCAGCAGCCCCTTGGGCAATCAGCCCCAGCATTTT CASSPLGNQPQHF . TRBJ1-5 . TRBV5-1
TGTGCCAGCAGCCCGAGCTCGGTAGGGGACTATGGCTACACCTTC CASSPSSVGDYGYTF . TRBJ1-2 . TRBV7-3
TGTGCCAGCAGCTTAGTTCCAGGGCTTATCCTCACTGAAGCTTTCTTT CASSLVPGLILTEAFF many TRBJ1-1 . TRBV7-8
TGTGCCAGCAGCTTACAGCGGGGAACCCAAGAGACCCAGTACTTC CASSLQRGTQETQYF few TRBJ2-5 TRBD2 TRBV7-2
TGTGCCAGCAGCGTAGCTCGAGGGAGGGAGACCCAGTACTTC CASSVARGRETQYF few TRBJ2-5 . TRBV9
TGCGCCAGCAGCTCCTCGCGGGACGCAGGAAACACAGATACGCAGTATTTT CASSSSRDAGNTDTQYF . TRBJ2-3 . TRBV5-1
TGTGCCAGCAGCCAAGCGTTCAATCAGCCCCAGCATTTT CASSQAFNQPQHF . TRBJ1-5 . TRBV14
TGTGCCAGCAGTTTAGCGCAGGGTGGGGCTGGGGCCAACGTCCTGACTTTC CASSLAQGGAGANVLTF . TRBJ2-6 . TRBV12-3/TRBV12-4
TGCAGTGCCCCCGTCGGGGCACGCGCCGGGGAGCTGTTTTTT CSAPVGARAGELFF few TRBJ2-2 . TRBV20-1
TGTGCCAGCAGCTTAGATCTCGGCGCTCAGCCCCAGCATTTT CASSLDLGAQPQHF few TRBJ1-5 . TRBV7-2
TGTGCCAGCAGACAGGACAGGGGCAATGAAAAACTGTTTTTT CASRQDRGNEKLFF few TRBJ1-4 TRBD1 TRBV4-2
TGTGCCAGCAGCCTAGTAGCGGCGCCCTACAATGAGCAGTTCTTC CASSLVAAPYNEQFF few TRBJ2-1 . TRBV7-2
TGTGCCATCAGGCCGGGACAGAATGAAAAACTGTTTTTT CAIRPGQNEKLFF few TRBJ1-4 TRBD1 TRBV10-3
TGTGCCAGCAGTGCCTGGACAGGGGAATTCTATGGCTACACCTTC CASSAWTGEFYGYTF . TRBJ1-2 TRBD1 TRBV6-1
TGTGCCACCAGGTGGACAGATACGCAGTATTTT CATRWTDTQYF few TRBJ2-3 . TRBV24-1
TGTGCCAGCAATGACCCAGGGGACTCTTTCTATGGCTACACCTTC CASNDPGDSFYGYTF . TRBJ1-2 . TRBV6-2/TRBV6-3
TGTGCCAGCAGCGATCAACAGGGGTTCAAAGAGACCCAGTACTTC CASSDQQGFKETQYF . TRBJ2-5 TRBD1 TRBV9
TGCAGTGCCATCCCCGGAGGGCACGAGACCCAGTACTTC CSAIPGGHETQYF few TRBJ2-5 . TRBV20-1
TGCGCCAGCAGCCAAGCAAACATGGGTCTGAGCAATCAGCCCCAGCATTTT CASSQANMGLSNQPQHF many TRBJ1-5 . TRBV4-1